The subject of this entry is one T cell receptor beta chain. The data were taken from a study of blood T cell repertoires in COVID-19. Across the whole study: PBMCs, B-cell-depleted T cells, or T cells provided the cDNA or gDNA that made up the material.

Original analysis: Reference gene primer amplification gave estimated nucleated cell counts. The data were produced by immunoSEQ multiplex PCR, yet TCRdb's version contains in-frame clones alone and is incomplete. V and J calls and clone size are copied from that table; D and trimming were computed from the DNA. The sample has 75,000 to 100,000 clones; about 85% are singletons. This CDR3 has 15 residues. With 1 base clipped from V and 7 bases from J, the junction kept 7 bases outside the gene matches. Germline V gene lookup returns CDR1 MGHDK and CDR2 SYGVNS. Sequencing used peripheral blood. The source of this sequence is a man in his 70s with acute or convalescent COVID-19. The chain has TRBV25-1 and TRBJ1-5, with 7 nucleotides matching TRBD1. DNA for the CDR3: TGTGCCAGCAGTGAATCAACAGGGGTAGGACAGCCCCAGCATTTT. This codes for CASSESTGVGQPQHF.